This T cell receptor (beta chain) was sequenced in a study of response to subunit inactivated influenza vaccine. The CDR3 covers 14 residues. The germline V gene encodes CDR1 SEHNR and CDR2 FQNEAQ (reference sequence). Germline trimming cut 5 bases from V and 8 bases from J; bases unmatched to any gene: 6. TCRdb recomputed calls from the RT-PCR reads with MiXCR, one row per CDR3 protein. Of about 700,000 distinct CDR3 sequences in the sample, 13% to 15% were seen once. This receptor was identified in a man aged 45-60 years who received an inactivated influenza vaccine. V usage is TRBV7-9 and J usage is TRBJ1-6; 7 bases are a match to TRBD1. The sequencing here drew on PBMCs from blood, taken 14 to 15 days before vaccination. For the CDR3, the DNA is TGTGCCAGCAGCCTCGACAGGGAGTATTCACCCCTCCACTTT. It yields the protein CASSLDREYSPLHF.